These 27 T cell receptor beta chains share one sample of origin, sequenced in a study of blood T cell repertoires in COVID-19. Produced via immunoSEQ multiplex PCR; TCRdb's table is partial and in-frame only. The sample has 150,000 to 200,000 clones, 65% to 85% seen once. Material: PBMCs or T cells enriched from blood (not recorded which). Receptor source: a man aged 65-85 years who had been exposed to COVID-19.

This chain connects TRBV18 to TRBJ1-5; 10 bases are shared with TRBD1. This CDR3 is built from 17 residues. CDR1 and CDR2 (germline): KGHSH, LQKENI. Trimming took 0 bases from V and 0 from J; bases not matched to a gene: 2. For the CDR3, the DNA is TGTGCCAGCTCACCACCGGGACAGGGGATTAGCAATCAGCCCCAGCATTTT. Protein: CASSPPGQGISNQPQHF. The full variable domain, with the rest looked up from reference TRBV18 and TRBJ1-5, is NAGVMQNPRHLVRRRGQEARLRCSPMKGHSHVYWYRQLPEEGLKFMVYLQKENIIDESGMPKERFSAEFPKEGPSILRIQQVVRGDSAAYFCASSPPGQGISNQPQHFGDGTRLSIL.

This chain uses TRBV11-2 with TRBJ2-3, with D perhaps matching TRBD1 (6 bases). Germline V gene data show CDR1 as SGHAT and CDR2 as FQNNGV. V was trimmed by 6 bases and J by 2 bases, leaving 24 bases between them. CDR3 length equals 18 residues. The CDR3 nucleotides are TGTGCCAGCAGGCTGAGGGTAATGGGGGCCCTAATCACAGATACGCAGTATTTT. Amino acids: CASRLRVMGALITDTQYF. Full variable domain (rest looked up from reference TRBV11-2 and TRBJ2-3): EAGVAQSPRYKIIEKRQSVAFWCNPISGHATLYWYQQILGQGPKLLIQFQNNGVVDDSQLPKDRFSAERLKGVDSTLKIQPAKLEDSAVYLCASRLRVMGALITDTQYFGPGTRLTVL.

This clone occurred a few times. CDR3 nucleotides: TGTGCCAGCAGTTTAGACAGGGGCGGCTACGAGCAGTACTTC. The encoded protein is CASSLDRGGYEQYF. The gene calls are TRBV27 and TRBJ2-7; 8 bases match TRBD1. Losses at the gene ends were 2 bases for V and 3 bases for J; bases not matched to a gene: 3. The length of the CDR3 is 14 residues. Germline-derived CDR1 and CDR2 are MNHEY and SMNVEV (reference sequence).

The rearrangement uses TRBV19 and TRBJ1-1; D remains ambiguous. Trimming left V 5 bases short and J 3 bases short, with 16 bases between. CDR1 and CDR2 from the germline V gene are LNHDA and SQIVND (reference sequence). The CDR3 has 15 amino acids. The CDR3 sequence is CASSRLSADYTEAFF. CDR3 in DNA: TGTGCCAGTAGTCGGCTCTCTGCAGACTACACTGAAGCTTTCTTT.

The CDR3 nucleotides are TGTGCCAGCAGCCTCGTTAATGAAAAACTGTTTTTT. It specifies CASSLVNEKLFF. This chain links TRBV5-6 with TRBJ1-4, with unresolved D. Germline CDR1 and CDR2: SGHDT and YYEEEE. Trimming pared 4 bases from V and 4 bases from J, leaving 5 bases between. CDR3 size: 12 residues.

This clone was seen more than once but under ten times. The V call is TRBV6-5, the J call TRBJ2-7; D gene uncertain. The CDR3 consists of 15 residues. Per germline, CDR1 MNHEY and CDR2 SVGAGI. V lost 6 bases and J 13 bases, leaving 28 bases between the germline ends. This CDR3 reads CASRPLRAVQNSVYF. The CDR3 bases are TGTGCCAGCAGACCCCTACGAGCAGTACAGAATAGTGTCTACTTC.

The J gene is TRBJ2-6, the V gene TRBV4-2, with 12 bases that match TRBD1. V was clipped by 2 bases and J by 1 base; unmatched bases: 3. The germline V gene encodes CDR1 LGHNA and CDR2 YNFKEQ. This CDR3 region has 18 residues. The CDR3 DNA reads TGTGCCAGCAGCCAACCGGGACAGGGGGCGTCTGGGGCCAACGTCCTGACTTTC. Encoded protein: CASSQPGQGASGANVLTF.

The chain carries TRBV13 and TRBJ2-7; D might be TRBD2 (5 bases). Deletions cut 5 bases from V and 6 bases from J, with 11 bases between. This CDR3 region has 12 residues. The germline V gene encodes CDR1 PRHDT and CDR2 FYEKMQ (reference sequence). In DNA, the CDR3 is TGTGCCAGCAGCCTGAGGGCCCGCGAGCAGTACTTC. Translated: CASSLRAREQYF.

The V call is TRBV28, the J call TRBJ1-2, with 7 nucleotides matching TRBD1. Germline V gene data show CDR1 as MDHEN and CDR2 as SYDVKM. V gave up 5 bases and J gave up 6 bases; unmatched junction bases: 15. The CDR3 consists of 16 residues. The chain's CDR3 is CASSPPAPGQADGYTF. The CDR3 DNA is TGTGCCAGCAGTCCTCCCGCGCCCGGACAGGCAGATGGCTACACCTTC.

This chain links TRBV11-3 with TRBJ2-3; no clear D. This CDR3 contains 16 residues. Deletions cut 3 bases from V and 0 bases from J, with 13 bases between. Germline CDR1 SGHNT, CDR2 YENEEA. For the CDR3, the DNA is TGTGCCAGCAGCTTGGGCCGTAAAGTTAGCACAGATACGCAGTATTTT. Its protein product is CASSLGRKVSTDTQYF.

DNA of the CDR3: TGTGCCAGCAGCTTAGATTCGTTCACTGAAGCTTTCTTT. It yields the protein CASSLDSFTEAFF. This sequence joins TRBV11-3 and TRBJ1-1, with D unclear. The CDR3 covers 13 residues. V lost 0 bases, J lost 4 bases, and 6 bases lay in between. The germline gives CDR1 SGHNT, CDR2 YENEEA.

This rearrangement joins TRBV14 to TRBJ2-1, with D possibly being TRBD1 (5 bases). Germline V gene lookup returns CDR1 SGHDN and CDR2 FVKESK. Deletions cut 2 bases from V and 9 bases from J, with 8 bases between. The CDR3 has 12 residues. The CDR3 DNA sequence: TGTGCCAGCAGCCAACAGGGTAGTGAGCAGTTCTTC. This sequence encodes CASSQQGSEQFF.

The chain joins TRBV20-1 to TRBJ2-1, with unresolved D. V was cut by 3 bases and J by 9 bases, with 9 bases left in between. CDR1 and CDR2 (germline): DFQATT, SNEGSKA (reference sequence). This CDR3 is built from 11 residues. The DNA for the CDR3 is TGCAGTGCTAGTCCTCTAGGTGAGCAGTTCTTC. Its protein is CSASPLGEQFF.

This clone was counted only a few times. The J gene is TRBJ1-6, the V gene TRBV12-3 or TRBV12-4, with 8 bases that match TRBD1. The length of the CDR3 is 13 residues. The ends lost 6 bases at V and 14 bases at J; junction bases unmatched: 9. CDR3 nucleotides: TGTGCCAGCAGGCCCAGGGGGCTCCAGTCCCTCCACTTT. This gives the protein CASRPRGLQSLHF.

V gene TRBV6-1 combines with J gene TRBJ1-5, with 7 positions matching TRBD1. CDR1 is MNHNS, CDR2 SASEGT, per germline. The CDR3 loop spans 16 amino acids. V dropped 1 base and J dropped 0; count of bases not matched to a gene: 3. CDR3 coding DNA: TGTGCCAGCAGTGAAGTGGGACAGATTAGCAATCAGCCCCAGCATTTT. Residues: CASSEVGQISNQPQHF.

This clone came up once. The chain carries TRBV10-3 and TRBJ2-1; tentatively, D is TRBD2 (5 bases). The CDR3 runs 14 residues. V was clipped by 4 bases and J by 7 bases, with 14 bases between them. From germline, CDR1 is ENHRY and CDR2 SYGVKD. The CDR3 DNA is TGTGCCATCAGTGGTTCGGAGGCACTTAATGAGCAGTTCTTC. Protein sequence: CAISGSEALNEQFF.

DNA of the CDR3: TGTGCCAGCACGATCGGGACAGGGGGTGAAGAGCAGTACTTC. It encodes CASTIGTGGEEQYF. The chain links TRBV6-5 to TRBJ2-7; TRBD1 agrees at 11 bases. Trimming took 7 bases from V and 7 from J; bases not matched to a gene: 9. The CDR3 is 14 residues long. CDR1 and CDR2 (germline): MNHEY, SVGAGI.

V gene TRBV20-1 combines with J gene TRBJ2-3; 7 bases are a match to TRBD2. V lost 4 bases to trimming and J lost 9 bases; unmatched junction nucleotides: 4. This CDR3 comprises 11 residues. Germline-derived CDR1 and CDR2 are DFQATT and SNEGSKA (reference sequence). The CDR3 sequence is CSATGLDTQYF. The CDR3 DNA sequence: TGCAGTGCTACAGGACTAGACACGCAGTATTTT.

CDR3 in DNA: TGTGCCAGCAGCCTAAAGAACACCGGGGAGCTGTTTTTT. Protein sequence: CASSLKNTGELFF. The chain recombines TRBV7-2 with TRBJ2-2; D is ambiguous. CDR1 and CDR2 (germline): SGHTA, FQGNSA. The CDR3 is made up of 13 amino acids. V was clipped by 5 bases and J by 1 base, with 5 bases between them.

CDR3 amino acids: CASSLMGQGYTEAFF. CDR3 in DNA: TGTGCCAGCAGTCTAATGGGACAGGGCTACACTGAAGCTTTCTTT. The chain combines TRBV27 with TRBJ1-1, with 9 bases fitting TRBD1. V was clipped by 5 bases and J by 3 bases; unmatched bases: 7. The CDR3 runs 15 residues. CDR1 and CDR2 (germline): MNHEY, SMNVEV (reference sequence).

This clone has just a few counts. V gene TRBV7-2 combines with J gene TRBJ2-2; a possible D gene is TRBD2 (5 bases). Germline-derived CDR1 and CDR2 are SGHTA and FQGNSA. The germline V and J ends were trimmed by 6 bases and 4 bases, with 15 bases remaining between them. The CDR3 is made up of 15 amino acids. This CDR3 reads CASSSRRGATGELFF. The CDR3 coding sequence is TGTGCCAGCAGTTCACGACGGGGTGCCACCGGGGAGCTGTTTTTT.

The CDR3: CASSGGGAIAKNIQYF. The CDR3 coding sequence is TGTGCCAGCAGCGGCGGGGGGGCCATAGCCAAAAACATTCAGTACTTC. The genes are TRBV7-2 and TRBJ2-4, with TRBD2 matching over 9 bases. Germline CDR1 is SGHTA and CDR2 is FQGNSA. The CDR3 extends over 16 amino acids. J was trimmed by 0 bases and V by 5 bases; bases with no gene match: 5.

The gene calls are TRBV6-5 and TRBJ1-2; D may be TRBD1 (5 bases). Germline CDR1 is MNHEY and CDR2 is SVGAGI. This CDR3 contains 13 residues. Trimming took 6 bases from V and 7 from J, leaving 15 bases between them. The CDR3: CASSLGLLGGYTF. The CDR3 DNA sequence: TGTGCCAGCAGCCTGGGACTTCTTGGTGGCTACACCTTC.

The rearrangement links TRBV12-3 or TRBV12-4 to TRBJ2-7; D unclear. V was cut by 7 bases and J by 0 bases, with 7 bases left in between. The CDR3 extends over 12 amino acids. The CDR3 protein is CASTGSSYEQYF. The CDR3 nucleotides read TGTGCCAGCACTGGCAGCTCCTACGAGCAGTACTTC.

V is TRBV5-8 and J is TRBJ1-1; D unresolved. Germline lookup yields CDR1 SGHTS and CDR2 YDEGEE. This CDR3 is 13 amino acids long. Trimming cost V 2 bases and J 5 bases, with 10 bases left between them. This CDR3 reads CASSFWGGTEAFF. In DNA, the CDR3 is TGTGCCAGCAGCTTTTGGGGAGGGACTGAAGCTTTCTTT.

The rearrangement uses TRBV11-2 and TRBJ2-1; the match to TRBD1 covers 9 bases. J gave up 5 bases and V 5 bases, and 7 bases lay outside the gene matches. The length of the CDR3 is 15 residues. Germline lookup yields CDR1 SGHAT and CDR2 FQNNGV. CDR3 nucleotides: TGTGCCAGCAGCCCGACTGGGACAGGGCACAATGAGCAGTTCTTC. This codes for CASSPTGTGHNEQFF.

This clone came up once. The CDR3 sequence: CASSPRDYITDTQYF. Written as DNA, the CDR3 is TGTGCCAGTAGTCCCCGGGACTACATCACAGATACGCAGTATTTT. The chain carries TRBV19 and TRBJ2-3, with 7 bases matching TRBD2. The ends lost 5 bases at V and 2 bases at J; junction bases unmatched: 7. CDR3 size: 15 residues. Germline CDR1 reads LNHDA; CDR2 reads SQIVND (reference sequence).